This T cell receptor (beta chain) was sequenced in a study of blood T cell repertoires in COVID-19. Study-level background: Samples came from the United States, Italy and Spain, spanning acute and convalescent COVID-19. From T cells, B-cell-depleted T cells, or PBMCs came the material, which was cDNA or gDNA.

In the authors' methods: Counts of nucleated cells, estimated from reference gene primer amplification, were obtained. TCRdb keeps only in-frame clones here, not all; method: immunoSEQ multiplex PCR. V and J calls and clone size follow that table, whereas D and trimming were derived from the DNA. This table has tens of thousands of clones, roughly three quarters appearing once. V lost 8 bases to trimming and J lost 7 bases; unmatched junction nucleotides: 9. This CDR3 contains 15 residues. Germline V gene data show CDR1 as ENHRY and CDR2 as SYGVKD. The chain joins TRBV10-3 to TRBJ1-6, with 9 bases fitting TRBD1. Material: peripheral blood. This TCR came from a man aged 65 to 79 with acute or convalescent COVID-19. The CDR3 here is CAIGPQGAGNSPLHF. The CDR3 DNA reads as TGTGCCATCGGGCCACAGGGGGCGGGGAATTCACCCCTCCACTTT.